These 9 T cell receptor beta chains were sequenced from one sample in a study of T-cell reconstitution after alpha-beta-depleted transplantation in children. Preparation of the TCRbeta library used unique molecular identifiers. TCRdb redid the calling of the PCR reads with MiXCR, one entry per CDR3 protein. The sample carries about 980,000 distinct CDR3 sequences, under 30% recorded once. The sequenced sample was PBMCs, mostly from graft donor cells, obtained 360 days after TCRalphabeta/CD19-depleted stem cell transplant. These receptors originate from a boy younger than two who had a stem cell transplant for SCID, so the T cells may come from the graft donor.

The rearrangement links TRBV29-1 to TRBJ2-7; D remains ambiguous. The CDR3 length is 11 residues. Looked up from germline, CDR1 is SQVTM and CDR2 is ANQGSEA. Trimming took off 4 bases at V and 3 bases at J, with 7 bases between the two ends. In nucleotides, the CDR3 is TGCAGCGTTGCAAGAAACTACGAGCAGTACTTC. Translating gives CSVARNYEQYF.

This clonotype has just one count. A clone one base away is much larger, so this may be a read error. The chain has TRBV28 and TRBJ2-5; the match to TRBD2 covers 7 bases. The CDR3 is made up of 16 amino acids. Germline CDR1 is MDHEN and CDR2 is SYDVKM. The CDR3 DNA sequence: TGTGCCAGCAGCTACCTGGGGCGGGGGTCGCAGGAGACCCTGTACTTC. Its translation: CASSYLGRGSQETLYF.

This clonotype appeared a few times. V is TRBV4-3 and J is TRBJ2-4; 7 bases align to TRBD1. The CDR3 is 16 residues long. Germline values: CDR1 LGHNA, CDR2 YSLEER. The V segment lost 4 bases and the J segment 3 bases; nucleotides outside the gene matches: 9. In nucleotides, the CDR3 is TGCGCCAGCAGCCTAGGCAGGGGGTTTGACAAAAACATTCAGTACTTC. Translation gives CASSLGRGFDKNIQYF.

This clonotype has only a few counts. This sequence joins TRBV5-1 and TRBJ1-1; 9 bases align to TRBD1. Losses at the gene ends were 1 base for V and 8 bases for J; bases not matched to a gene: 9. Germline assignment: CDR1 SGHRS and CDR2 YFSETQ. The CDR3 has 15 amino acids. The CDR3 sequence: CASSLISGQGPEAFF. DNA for the CDR3: TGCGCCAGCAGCTTGATATCTGGACAGGGGCCCGAAGCTTTCTTT.

This clonotype was detected a few times. The rearrangement links TRBV6-1 to TRBJ1-2; D ambiguous. Trimming left V 5 bases short and J 3 bases short, with 22 bases between. The germline CDR1 and CDR2 sequences are MNHNS and SASEGT. This CDR3 has 17 residues. CDR3 amino acids: CASSRSVGPFRDYGYTF. CDR3 DNA sequence: TGTGCCAGCAGTCGCTCTGTTGGCCCCTTTAGGGACTATGGCTACACCTTC.

The CDR3 spells CASSAPTSGAFNEQFF. The CDR3 region has the DNA TGTGCCAGCAGTGCCCCGACTAGCGGGGCTTTCAATGAGCAGTTCTTC. The V call is TRBV6-1, the J call TRBJ2-1; 11 bases are a match to TRBD2. CDR1 is MNHNS, CDR2 SASEGT, per germline. Trimming at V came to 4 bases and at J to 6 bases, leaving 8 bases not matched to a gene. CDR3 length: 16 residues.

The chain uses TRBV7-9 and TRBJ2-3, with 12 bases identical to TRBD2. Germline V gives CDR1 SEHNR, CDR2 FQNEAQ (reference sequence). There are 17 residues in the CDR3. J lost 5 bases, V lost 3 bases, and 9 bases had no gene match. Here the CDR3 reads CASSLEALAGGQDTQYF. The CDR3 DNA reads as TGTGCCAGCAGCTTGGAGGCACTAGCGGGGGGACAAGATACGCAGTATTTT.

This clonotype was counted only a few times. The chain joins TRBV20-1 to TRBJ2-1; 8 bases agree with TRBD2. The CDR3 loop spans 15 amino acids. J gave up 2 bases and V 0 bases, and 3 bases lay outside the gene matches. Per the germline V gene, CDR1 is DFQATT and CDR2 is SNEGSKA (reference sequence). CDR3 amino acids: CSARDRRGAYNEQFF. CDR3 DNA: TGCAGTGCTAGAGATCGGCGGGGGGCCTACAATGAGCAGTTCTTC.

This clonotype was picked up a small number of times. V usage is TRBV20-1 and J usage is TRBJ2-1, with 12 bases aligning to TRBD1. Per the germline V gene, CDR1 is DFQATT and CDR2 is SNEGSKA (reference sequence). The CDR3 sequence is 14 residues long. V dropped 6 bases and J dropped 6; count of bases not matched to a gene: 6. Written as DNA, the CDR3 is TGCAGTGCAGTGCGGGACAGGGGGCTCAATGAGCAGTTCTTC. Translating gives CSAVRDRGLNEQFF.